The entry below gives a single TCR beta chain sequence along with its context. The antigen is undetermined. This sample is part of a study of cytomegalovirus exposure and HLA in healthy donors. Study-wide findings and caveats: An analysis done earlier found most TCR beta V segments productive about 90% or about 30% of the time.

The CDR3 is made up of 15 amino acids. Germline assignment: CDR1 SGHRS and CDR2 YFSETQ. The junction had 7 bases not matched to a gene; V was cut back by 5 bases and J by 0 bases. Researchers ran the PCR with 60 Vbeta and 13 Jbeta primers. Assay used: immunoSEQ multiplex PCR; TCRdb lists only in-frame clones, some missing. The sample table includes some 180,000 clones. The sequencing input was PBMCs. V usage is TRBV5-1 and J usage is TRBJ2-5; 7 bases match TRBD1. The clonotype originates from a man aged 25 to 40 in good health and CMV-seronegative. The chain's CDR3 is CASRRPTGNQETQYF. The CDR3 DNA is TGCGCCAGCAGACGGCCGACAGGGAACCAAGAGACCCAGTACTTC.